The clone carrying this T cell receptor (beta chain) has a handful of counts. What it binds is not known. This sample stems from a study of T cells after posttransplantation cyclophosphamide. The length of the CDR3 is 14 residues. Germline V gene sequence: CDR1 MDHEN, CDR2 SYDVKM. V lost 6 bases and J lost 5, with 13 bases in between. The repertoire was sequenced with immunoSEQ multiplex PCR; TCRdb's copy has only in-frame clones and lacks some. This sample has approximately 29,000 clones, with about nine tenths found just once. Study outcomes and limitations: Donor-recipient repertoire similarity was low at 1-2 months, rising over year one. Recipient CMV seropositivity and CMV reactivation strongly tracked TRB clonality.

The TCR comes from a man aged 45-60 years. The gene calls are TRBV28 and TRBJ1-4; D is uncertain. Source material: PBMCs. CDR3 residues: CASRQTGENEKLFF. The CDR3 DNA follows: TGTGCCAGCAGACAGACGGGAGAAAATGAAAAACTGTTTTTT.